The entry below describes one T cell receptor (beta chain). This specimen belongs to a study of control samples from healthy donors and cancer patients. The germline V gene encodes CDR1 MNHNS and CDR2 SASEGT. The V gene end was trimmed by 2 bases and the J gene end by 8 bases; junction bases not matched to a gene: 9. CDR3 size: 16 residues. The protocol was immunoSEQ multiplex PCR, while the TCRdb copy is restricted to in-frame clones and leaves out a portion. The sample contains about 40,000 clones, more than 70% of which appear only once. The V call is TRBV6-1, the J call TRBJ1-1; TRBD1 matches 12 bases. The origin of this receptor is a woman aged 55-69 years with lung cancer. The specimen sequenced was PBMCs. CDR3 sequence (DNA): TGTGCCAGCAGTGAAATTTTCGGGGACAGGGGGCGAGAAGCTTTCTTT. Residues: CASSEIFGDRGREAFF.